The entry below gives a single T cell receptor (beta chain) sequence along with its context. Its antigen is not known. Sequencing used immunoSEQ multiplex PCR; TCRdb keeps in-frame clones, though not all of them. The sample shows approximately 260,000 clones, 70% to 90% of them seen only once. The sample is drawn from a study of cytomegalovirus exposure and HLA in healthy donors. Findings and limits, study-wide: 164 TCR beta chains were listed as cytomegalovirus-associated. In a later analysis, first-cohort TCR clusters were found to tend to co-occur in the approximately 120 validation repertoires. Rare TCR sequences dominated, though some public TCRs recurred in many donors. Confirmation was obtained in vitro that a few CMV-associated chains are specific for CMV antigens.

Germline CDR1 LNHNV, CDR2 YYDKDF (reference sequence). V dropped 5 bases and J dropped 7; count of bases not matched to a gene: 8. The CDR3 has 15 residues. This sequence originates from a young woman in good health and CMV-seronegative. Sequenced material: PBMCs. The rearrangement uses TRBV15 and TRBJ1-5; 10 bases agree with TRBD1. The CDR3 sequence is CATSFDRGPGQPQHF. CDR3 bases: TGTGCCACCAGCTTCGACAGGGGGCCCGGCCAGCCCCAGCATTTT.